This passage covers 8 T cell receptor beta chains from one sample sequenced in a study of blood T cell repertoires in COVID-19. TCRdb's copy holds only in-frame clones and misses some; the assay was immunoSEQ multiplex PCR. The data show 210,000 or so clones, 70% to 90% seen once. Material: peripheral blood. The receptors here all came from a woman aged 40 to 49 who had recovered from COVID-19.

CDR3 sequence reads: CASGSSLGYTF. The CDR3 DNA reads as TGTGCCAGCGGGAGTTCTTTAGGCTACACCTTC. This chain connects TRBV6-5 to TRBJ1-2; D gene ambiguous. The CDR3 consists of 11 residues. V shed 8 bases and J shed 8 bases, with 12 bases lying between them. The germline V gene encodes CDR1 MNHEY and CDR2 SVGAGI.

The chain uses TRBV5-1 and TRBJ2-2; 12 bases fit TRBD2. The CDR3 length is 15 residues. Germline-derived CDR1 and CDR2 are SGHRS and YFSETQ. After removal of 2 bases from V and 4 bases from J, the junction contained 0 bases not matched to a gene. CDR3: CASSLLAGGTGELFF. The CDR3 DNA follows: TGCGCCAGCAGCTTACTAGCGGGAGGCACCGGGGAGCTGTTTTTT.

This clone showed up just once. This chain connects TRBV29-1 to TRBJ1-3; 7 nucleotides align to TRBD1. The CDR3 sequence is 14 residues long. Germline V CDR1 and CDR2: SQVTM, ANQGSEA. V dropped 7 bases and J dropped 0; count of bases not matched to a gene: 6. CDR3 region: CSATGVVSGNTIYF. For the CDR3, the DNA is TGCAGCGCCACAGGGGTAGTCTCTGGAAACACCATATATTTT.

Turning to this clone: This sample also contains other DNA sequences that code for the same CDR3. The chain links TRBV5-1 to TRBJ2-3, with 7 bases lining up with TRBD1. The CDR3 contains 14 residues. Germline-derived CDR1 and CDR2 are SGHRS and YFSETQ. J lost 2 bases, V lost 2 bases, and 2 bases had no gene match. CDR3 sequence: CASSLGQDTDTQYF. The CDR3 DNA reads TGCGCCAGCAGCTTAGGACAGGACACAGATACGCAGTATTTT.

V is TRBV27 and J is TRBJ2-5, with D unclear. CDR1 and CDR2 from the germline V gene are MNHEY and SMNVEV (reference sequence). There are 13 residues in the CDR3. V was clipped by 3 bases and J by 1 base, with 6 bases between them. The CDR3 protein is CASSLRPQETQYF. Here the CDR3 DNA reads TGTGCCAGCAGTTTGAGGCCCCAAGAGACCCAGTACTTC.

The rearrangement uses TRBV7-6 and TRBJ2-5; 7 nucleotides agree with TRBD2. Germline lookup yields CDR1 SGHVS and CDR2 FNYEAQ. The CDR3 contains 14 residues. With 5 bases clipped from V and 1 base from J, the junction kept 4 bases outside the gene matches. This CDR3 reads CASSRGLVQETQYF. The CDR3 region has the DNA TGTGCCAGCAGCCGCGGACTAGTCCAAGAGACCCAGTACTTC. The variable domain in full, with the rest retrieved from reference TRBV7-6 and TRBJ2-5, is GAGVSQSPRYKVTKRGQDVALRCDPISGHVSLYWYRQALGQGPEFLTYFNYEAQQDKSGLPNDRFSAERPEGSISTLTIQRTEQRDSAMYRCASSRGLVQETQYFGPGTRLLVL.

The rearrangement links TRBV6-5 to TRBJ2-5, with D perhaps TRBD2 (6 bases). V was clipped by 1 base and J by 0 bases, with 12 bases between them. CDR3 length: 16 residues. CDR1 and CDR2 (germline): MNHEY, SVGAGI. CDR3 region: CASSYFQGDYQETQYF. The CDR3 DNA reads as TGTGCCAGCAGTTACTTCCAAGGGGACTACCAAGAGACCCAGTACTTC.

The V call is TRBV15, the J call TRBJ2-2, with 8 positions matching TRBD1. The J segment lost 3 bases and the V segment lost 1 base, leaving 10 bases of the junction unmatched. This CDR3 has 18 residues. Per the germline V gene, CDR1 is LNHNV and CDR2 is YYDKDF (reference sequence). The CDR3 sequence is CATSRGSPGTGDTGELFF. CDR3 DNA: TGTGCCACCAGCAGAGGATCACCCGGGACAGGAGACACCGGGGAGCTGTTTTTT.